A single sample gave rise to the 24 T cell receptor beta chains below, sequenced in a study of CD8+ T cells in alopecia areata. Once RNA had been extracted, it was reverse transcribed into cDNA to act as the sequencing template. The repertoire was sequenced with immunoSEQ multiplex PCR; TCRdb's copy has only in-frame clones and lacks some. The sample has about 190,000 clones; more than 55% are singletons. Treatment described: oral pan-JAK inhibitor, 5-10 mg twice daily. This specimen consisted of CD4+ T cells sorted from blood, obtained at week 4, from a patient treated with tofacitinib. These receptors were collected from a human donor with alopecia areata.

The genes are TRBV9 and TRBJ2-3; either TRBD1 or TRBD2 may supply D (5 bases each). Germline CDR1 reads SGDLS; CDR2 reads YYNGEE. V was pared by 4 bases and J by 4 bases, with 16 bases between. CDR3 size: 15 residues. The CDR3 DNA reads TGTGCCAGCAGCACCCGGGACCGGTGGGCAGATACGCAGTATTTT. It is translated as CASSTRDRWADTQYF.

This clone has more than one count but fewer than ten. This chain connects TRBV10-1 to TRBJ2-1; perhaps D is TRBD1 or TRBD2 (6 bases each). Germline-derived CDR1 and CDR2 are WNHNN and SYGVQD (reference sequence). The V and J ends lost 7 bases and 8 bases respectively, with 21 bases between them. The CDR3 runs to 15 residues. CDR3 nucleotides: TGCGCCAGCACCGCCGGGACTGGGGGCGGGGATGAGCAGTTCTTC. Translated, it gives CASTAGTGGGDEQFF.

In its sample, this clone was seen once. This chain uses TRBV25-1 with TRBJ2-7, with D hard to call. This CDR3 comprises 18 residues. The V end was cut by 1 base, the J end by 2 bases, with 21 bases between. Germline CDR1 and CDR2: MGHDK and SYGVNS. The CDR3 here is CASSESTGGVLSTYEQYF. The CDR3, as DNA: TGTGCCAGCAGTGAATCCACGGGCGGAGTCCTAAGCACCTACGAGCAGTACTTC.

V and J are TRBV7-9 and TRBJ1-3; D may be TRBD1 (5 bases). The CDR3 length is 15 residues. The germline V gene encodes CDR1 SEHNR and CDR2 FQNEAQ (reference sequence). Trimming left V 2 bases short and J 4 bases short, with 12 bases between. CDR3 in amino acids: CASSLRGAGGNTIYF. The DNA of the CDR3 is TGTGCCAGCAGCTTACGGGGCGCAGGAGGAAACACCATATATTTT.

There are a few counts of this clone. The V call is TRBV4-3, the J call TRBJ1-5; tentatively, D is TRBD1 (5 bases). Trimming stripped 4 bases from V and 8 bases from J, with 12 bases between. Looked up from germline, CDR1 is LGHNA and CDR2 is YSLEER. The CDR3 has 13 residues. The CDR3 spells CASSPGWGEPQHF. In DNA form, the CDR3 reads TGCGCCAGCAGCCCCGGATGGGGGGAGCCCCAGCATTTT.

This clone showed up just a few times. V is TRBV29-1 and J is TRBJ1-1; D ambiguous. The ends were cut back, 4 bases at V and 0 bases at J, with 9 bases in the middle. Germline V gene sequence: CDR1 SQVTM, CDR2 ANQGSEA. CDR3 length: 13 residues. The CDR3 region has the DNA TGCAGCGTTGTAGATTCTCTGAACACTGAAGCTTTCTTT. It specifies CSVVDSLNTEAFF. The variable domain in full, with the rest retrieved from reference TRBV29-1 and TRBJ1-1, is SAVISQKPSRDICQRGTSLTIQCQVDSQVTMMFWYRQQPGQSLTLIATANQGSEATYESGFVIDKFPISRPNLTFSTLTVSNMSPEDSSIYLCSVVDSLNTEAFFGQGTRLTVV.

This clone was seen a handful of times. The CDR3 region has the DNA TGCGCCAGCAGCGCCCCGGGACGAGGGGATTATGGCTACACCTTC. Its translation is CASSAPGRGDYGYTF. This chain uses TRBV23-1 with TRBJ1-2, with D tentatively TRBD1 (5 bases). TRBV23-1 is an ORF for which the function is uncertain. Trimming shortened V by 6 bases and J by 5 bases, and 19 bases separated the two germline ends. The CDR3 sequence is 15 residues long.

This clone has just a few counts. The genes are TRBV4-1 and TRBJ2-2, with TRBD2 matching over 11 bases. Germline loops: CDR1 MGHRA, CDR2 YSYEKL. The CDR3 length is 17 residues. Trimming removed 0 bases from V and 5 bases from J; junction bases left unmatched: 5. In nucleotides, the CDR3 is TGCGCCAGCAGCCAAGAGGTGGTAGCGGGAGGGACCGGGGAGCTGTTTTTT. Encoded protein: CASSQEVVAGGTGELFF.

This clone is a singleton in its sample. V gene TRBV29-1 combines with J gene TRBJ1-2; no firm D call. The CDR3 consists of 12 residues. V was clipped by 3 bases and J by 2 bases, with 7 bases between them. Germline lookup yields CDR1 SQVTM and CDR2 ANQGSEA. The CDR3 loop is CSVDSNNYGYTF. Here the CDR3 DNA reads TGCAGCGTTGATAGCAACAACTATGGCTACACCTTC.

About this clone itself: Other DNA sequences in this specimen translate into the identical CDR3. The genes are TRBV29-1 and TRBJ2-5; 7 nucleotides match TRBD2. J gave up 4 bases and V 7 bases, and 3 bases lay outside the gene matches. This CDR3 contains 11 residues. Germline V CDR1 and CDR2: SQVTM, ANQGSEA. The CDR3 sequence: CSGGEGETQYF. In nucleotides, the CDR3 is TGCAGCGGCGGGGAGGGAGAGACCCAGTACTTC.

This clone was recorded a few times. This chain joins TRBV29-1 and TRBJ2-5, with D unclear. Per germline, CDR1 SQVTM and CDR2 ANQGSEA. Trimming removed 5 bases at V and 1 base at J, with 5 bases between. The CDR3 sequence is 11 residues long. DNA for the CDR3: TGCAGCGTTAATCCCCAAGAGACCCAGTACTTC. Protein sequence: CSVNPQETQYF.

This clone was seen more than once but under ten times. The rearrangement joins TRBV5-1 to TRBJ1-1; 7 bases map to TRBD1. CDR3 length: 16 residues. Germline V gene data show CDR1 as SGHRS and CDR2 as YFSETQ. V lost 4 bases and J lost 1; bases outside the gene matches: 10. The CDR3 sequence is CASSPYPRQGNTEAFF. In DNA, the CDR3 is TGCGCCAGCAGCCCGTACCCCAGACAGGGGAACACTGAAGCTTTCTTT.

This clone was observed once. The chain is built from TRBV5-6 and TRBJ1-2, with D possibly being TRBD1 (6 bases). V was shortened by 3 bases and J by 4 bases, with 10 bases between the two germline ends. CDR3 length: 13 amino acids. From germline, CDR1 is SGHDT and CDR2 YYEEEE. The chain's CDR3 is CASSSTGPYGYTF. The CDR3 DNA sequence: TGTGCCAGCAGCTCGACAGGACCCTATGGCTACACCTTC.

This clone was counted ten times or more. V usage is TRBV30 and J usage is TRBJ1-2, with D hard to call. Germline CDR1 GTSNPN, CDR2 SVGIG (reference sequence). The ends were cut back, 2 bases at V and 5 bases at J, with 9 bases in the middle. This CDR3 comprises 12 residues. The CDR3 DNA reads as TGTGCCTGGAGTCACGGGAGATATGGCTACACCTTC. Encoded protein: CAWSHGRYGYTF.

This clone has more than one count but fewer than ten. The gene calls are TRBV28 and TRBJ2-7, with D perhaps matching TRBD2 (6 bases). This CDR3 comprises 15 residues. Looked up from germline, CDR1 is MDHEN and CDR2 is SYDVKM. Deletions cut 5 bases from V and 4 bases from J, with 18 bases between. CDR3 region: CASSLPPGGMYEQYF. CDR3 sequence (DNA): TGTGCCAGCAGTCTCCCACCTGGAGGGATGTACGAGCAGTACTTC.

CDR3 in amino acids: CASSVTGTSGLEGYEQYF. CDR3 coding DNA: TGTGCCAGCAGCGTGACGGGGACTAGCGGGTTGGAAGGGTACGAGCAGTACTTC. The V gene is TRBV9, the J gene TRBJ2-7; TRBD2 matches at 12 bases. CDR1 and CDR2 (germline): SGDLS, YYNGEE. This CDR3 has 18 residues. Trimming removed 2 bases from V and 4 bases from J; junction bases left unmatched: 13. The whole variable domain, filled in from reference TRBV9 and TRBJ2-7, reads DSGVTQTPKHLITATGQRVTLRCSPRSGDLSVYWYQQSLDQGLQFLIQYYNGEERAKGNILERFSAQQFPDLHSELNLSSLELGDSALYFCASSVTGTSGLEGYEQYFGPGTRLTVT.

This clone appeared a few times. The CDR3 sequence: CASSPGGAGANVLTF. The CDR3, as DNA: TGTGCCAGCAGCCCGGGGGGGGCTGGGGCCAACGTCCTGACTTTC. This chain links TRBV28 with TRBJ2-6; 8 bases are shared with TRBD2. The junction had 3 bases not matched to a gene; V was cut back by 6 bases and J by 2 bases. The V gene's germline CDR1 is MDHEN and CDR2 SYDVKM. This CDR3 has 15 amino acids. Complete variable domain (other parts from reference TRBV28 and TRBJ2-6): DVKVTQSSRYLVKRTGEKVFLECVQDMDHENMFWYRQDPGLGLRLIYFSYDVKMKEKGDIPEGYSVSREKKERFSLILESASTNQTSMYLCASSPGGAGANVLTFGAGSRLTVL.

This clone was observed a single time. The rearrangement joins TRBV6-1 to TRBJ1-4; D unclear. CDR1 MNHNS and CDR2 SASEGT come from the germline V gene. V lost 0 bases to trimming and J lost 7 bases, with 15 bases between them. The CDR3 totals 16 residues. Written as DNA, the CDR3 is TGTGCCAGCAGTGAAGCAGGGCCGATGACGGGTGAAAAACTGTTTTTT. It encodes CASSEAGPMTGEKLFF.

As to this clone: One end of the junction fails to match germline, which may point to a read error. The rearrangement joins TRBV5-1 to TRBJ2-3; D is perhaps TRBD1 (5 bases). This CDR3 is built from 15 residues. In germline, CDR1 is SGHRS, CDR2 YFSETQ. The CDR3 DNA sequence: TGCGCCAGCATCTTGGGTATCAGGGGCACAGATACGCAGTATTTT. Its translation is CASILGIRGTDTQYF.

This clone was detected a few times. The chain uses TRBV29-1 and TRBJ1-1, with 7 bases fitting TRBD1. CDR1 and CDR2 from the germline V gene are SQVTM and ANQGSEA. The CDR3 length is 14 residues. After removal of 3 bases from V and 3 bases from J, the junction contained 7 bases not matched to a gene. As DNA, the CDR3 is TGCAGCGTTGACCAGGGGGGGGGTTACACTGAAGCTTTCTTT. It yields the protein CSVDQGGGYTEAFF. The whole variable domain, remainder taken from reference TRBV29-1 and TRBJ1-1, is SAVISQKPSRDICQRGTSLTIQCQVDSQVTMMFWYRQQPGQSLTLIATANQGSEATYESGFVIDKFPISRPNLTFSTLTVSNMSPEDSSIYLCSVDQGGGYTEAFFGQGTRLTVV.

V usage is TRBV29-1 and J usage is TRBJ2-5; 7 bases line up with TRBD2. Germline trimming cut 3 bases from V and 4 bases from J; bases unmatched to any gene: 5. The CDR3 is made up of 13 amino acids. Germline CDR1 and CDR2: SQVTM and ANQGSEA. Here the CDR3 DNA reads TGCAGCGTTGATAGTGGGGGGGTAGAGACCCAGTACTTC. It translates to CSVDSGGVETQYF.

V is TRBV7-2 and J is TRBJ2-1, with D uncertain. V was pared by 3 bases and J by 8 bases, with 8 bases between. Looked up from germline, CDR1 is SGHTA and CDR2 is FQGNSA. The CDR3 extends over 12 amino acids. The CDR3 DNA sequence: TGTGCCAGCAGCTTTTTCAGAGATGAGCAGTTCTTC. This sequence encodes CASSFFRDEQFF.

The CDR3 nucleotides read TGCAGCGTTGAAGGCGGATTATGGACTGAAGCTTTCTTT. Amino acids: CSVEGGLWTEAFF. The rearrangement uses TRBV29-1 and TRBJ1-1; D uncertain. CDR1 and CDR2 (germline): SQVTM, ANQGSEA. The CDR3 sequence is 13 residues long. V was clipped by 1 base and J by 5 bases, with 11 bases between them.

The chain combines TRBV30 with TRBJ2-3; unclear D gene. Germline values: CDR1 GTSNPN, CDR2 SVGIG (reference sequence). The CDR3 length is 13 residues. With 0 bases removed from V and 4 bases from J, the gap between germline ends came to 8 bases. CDR3 sequence (DNA): TGTGCCTGGAGTGTACGCTCATCAGATACGCAGTATTTT. Residues: CAWSVRSSDTQYF.